The clone carrying this TCR beta chain occurred many times. Antigen unknown. This sample was taken from a study of T-cell reconstitution after alpha-beta-depleted transplantation in children. Findings and limits, study-wide: Surviving recipient T cells and thymic progenitors underlay high day-60 TCRbeta diversity in some patients. When one year had passed after transplant, most T-cell counts and diversity came from newly produced T cells. Several hundred rapidly expanded clones from non-depleted graft cells reportedly supplied alpha-beta T cells about two months post-transplant.

The germline gives CDR1 SGHAT, CDR2 FQNNGV. This CDR3 spans 14 amino acids. With 3 bases removed from V and 8 bases from J, the gap between germline ends came to 14 bases. Preparation of the TCRbeta library involved a method that used unique molecular identifiers. TCRdb passed the PCR reads through MiXCR, listing each CDR3 protein once. In the table there are a few hundred thousand distinct CDR3 sequences, roughly a quarter of which are singletons. The input for sequencing was PBMCs, mostly from graft donor cells, taken 360 days after TCRalphabeta/CD19-depleted stem cell transplant. V and J are TRBV11-2 and TRBJ2-4, with a tentative D call TRBD1 (5 bases). The sequence came from a female patient aged 2-10 years who had a stem cell transplant for congenital amegakaryocytic thrombocytopenia, so the T cells may come from the graft donor. The CDR3 DNA reads TGTGCCAGCAGCTTCCGGCTTCTAGGGGACATTCAGTACTTC. Its protein product is CASSFRLLGDIQYF.